This T cell receptor beta chain came from a study of blood T cells in healthy people across ages (dated by TCRdb to 2013 to 2016). About the investigation overall: In model experiments, roughly one uniquely barcoded TCR beta cDNA molecule per two T cells was captured by template switching. Using deep sequencing normalized with unique cDNA molecular identifiers, the study measured how TCR beta repertoire diversity changes with age. Four age groups were formed from the donors: young (average 16 years), middle-aged (approximately 40), aged (about 68) and long-lived (more than 75). To avoid experimental bias, donors of different ages were distributed randomly across sequencing lanes. The study analyzed two additional independent replicas of 1 million unique cDNA reads from the same blood draw for two donors, one aged 18 to 30 and one aged 80 or older. The full study reports these points: Estimates of total diversity from one million sequenced T cells were regarded as lower bounds and underestimates. Observed TCR beta diversity per million T cells fell roughly linearly with age, and a significant reduction was already apparent by age roughly 40. Compared with the aged group, the long-lived group had more naive CD4+ T cells, fewer expanded clones and increased TCR diversity, a pattern suggesting age selection. Since profiling was done on bulk unsorted PBMCs, naive and antigen-experienced compartments could not be conclusively compared. Because the CMV infection status of the donors was unknown, age-related changes in expanded clonotypes may potentially have been confounded. Observed TCR beta diversity correlated strongly with the percentage of naive T cells measured by flow cytometry.

Trimming takes 0 bases from V and 3 bases from J, and the germline ends sit 5 bases apart. Taken from cysteine to phenylalanine, the CDR3 has 13 residues. The only DNA kept is the CDR3, 39 bases in frame from the first base. In the germline V gene, CDR1 corresponds to MGHDK and CDR2 to SYGVNS. About this clonotype itself: Its binding antigen is unknown. No base quality information exists; no much larger clone differs at one position.

The 39 donors, aged roughly 6 to 95 years, were systemically healthy Caucasian individuals from Russia. Each donor gave around 9.9 milliliters of peripheral blood, collected into EDTA-treated Vacutainer tubes. Ficoll-Paque density-gradient centrifugation was used to isolate PBMCs, with at least 7 million per sample. Total RNA was extracted from PBMCs with Trizol reagent, with at least 5.5 micrograms obtained per sample. For every donor, flow cytometry on a PBMC aliquot measured the percentage of naive CD45RAhigh/CD27high T cells. Libraries were built with 5' RACE. The run used an Illumina HiSeq 2500. A second PCR of roughly 7 to 11 cycles was run with a J-beta primer mix and a sample-barcoded 5' primer. A unique molecular identifier was introduced onto each TCR beta cDNA molecule by a template-switch 5' adaptor carrying 12 random nucleotides. Each sample yielded at least 3 million CDR3-containing paired-end reads. The Mint cDNA synthesis kit, primed by a TRBC-specific oligonucleotide, was used to synthesize first-strand cDNA from all RNA. Following uracil-DNA glycosylase treatment, all cDNA underwent a first 18-cycle PCR with the universal primers M1SS and BC2_uni_R. The original methods were these. For normalization, 1 million high-quality reads were randomly selected from each sample, with every read carrying a distinct molecular identifier. Reads with shared molecular identifiers were discarded instead of being binned into consensus sequences. CDR3 identification, clonotype clustering and error correction used MiTCR with a Q25 quality threshold and the strictest error-elimination algorithm. A nonparametric unseen species model with Euler transformation was used to estimate a lower bound on total TCR beta diversity. The public reads were quality trimmed at Q25 with fastp and then assembled into clones with MiXCR by TCRdb, keeping productive beta chains. Identical CDR3 proteins give one entry, which carries the most common genes and DNA. The V and J calls and clone size are TCRdb's, not the authors'. The sample contains about 1.5 million distinct CDR3 sequences, approximately 43% of them found a single time. The ten most abundant clones make up 4% of the sample.

The sequence is built from TRBV25-1 and TRBJ1-1; the D gene remains uncertain. Material: blood. The receptor was isolated from a woman aged 18-35 years in good health. CDR3 sequence: CASSEYPYTEAFF. The sequence in DNA is TGTGCCAGCAGTGAATACCCATACACTGAAGCTTTCTTT.